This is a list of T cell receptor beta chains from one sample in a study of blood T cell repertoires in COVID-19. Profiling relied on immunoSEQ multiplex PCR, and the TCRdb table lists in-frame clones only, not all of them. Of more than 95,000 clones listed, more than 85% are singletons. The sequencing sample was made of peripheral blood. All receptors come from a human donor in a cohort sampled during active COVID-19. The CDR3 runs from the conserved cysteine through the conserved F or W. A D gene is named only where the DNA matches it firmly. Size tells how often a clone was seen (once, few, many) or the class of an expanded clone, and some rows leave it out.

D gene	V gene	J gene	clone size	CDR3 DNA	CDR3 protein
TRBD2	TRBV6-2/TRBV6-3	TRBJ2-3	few	TGTGCCAGCAGTTTTCCCCGACTAGCGGGGGGGGGAACAGATACGCAGTATTTT	CASSFPRLAGGGTDTQYF
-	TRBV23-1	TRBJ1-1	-	TGCGCCAGCAGTTTACAGGGTGGGACTGAAGCTTTCTTT	CASSLQGGTEAFF
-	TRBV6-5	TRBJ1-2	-	TGTGCCAGCAGTTTCCGAGCCCAGGGTTATACGAGGGGCTACACCTTC	CASSFRAQGYTRGYTF
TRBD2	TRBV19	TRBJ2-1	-	TGTGCCAGTAGAGCGGGGGGGCGAAATGAGCAGTTCTTC	CASRAGGRNEQFF
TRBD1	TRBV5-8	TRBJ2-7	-	TGTGCCAGCAGCTTGGGACCCCCCGGGACAGGGACCTACGAGCAGTACTTC	CASSLGPPGTGTYEQYF
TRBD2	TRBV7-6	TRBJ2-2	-	TGTGCCAGCAGCTCCCGACTAGCGACGAAAACCGGGGAGCTGTTTTTT	CASSSRLATKTGELFF
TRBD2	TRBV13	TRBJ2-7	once	TGTGCCAGCAGCTCCTTTACTAGCGGGAGATCCTACGAGCAGTACTTC	CASSSFTSGRSYEQYF
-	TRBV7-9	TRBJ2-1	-	TGTGCCAGCAGCGCCAGGGACTCCTACAATGAGCAGTTCTTC	CASSARDSYNEQFF
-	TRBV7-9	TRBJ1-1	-	TGTGCCAGCAGCTCAGGGGTCGGGGGGGTGAACACTGAAGCTTTCTTT	CASSSGVGGVNTEAFF
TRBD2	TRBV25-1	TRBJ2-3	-	TGTGCCAGCAGTGAATGGGGAGGGACAGATACGCAGTATTTT	CASSEWGGTDTQYF
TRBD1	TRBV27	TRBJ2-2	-	TGTGCCAGTGGGGACAGTCCGAACACCGGGGAGCTGTTTTTT	CASGDSPNTGELFF
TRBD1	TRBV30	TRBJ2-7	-	TGTGCCTGGAGTGTGGGAAAGGGGGCTTCACACGAGCAGTACTTC	CAWSVGKGASHEQYF
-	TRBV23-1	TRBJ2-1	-	TGCGCCAGCAGAGTGGACGGAGGACAGAAGTTACACAATGAGCAGTTCTTC	CASRVDGGQKLHNEQFF
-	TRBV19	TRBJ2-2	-	TGTGCCAGTAGTATGGCAAACACCGGGGAGCTGTTTTTT	CASSMANTGELFF
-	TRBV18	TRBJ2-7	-	TGTGCCAGCTCACCTATGAGCCCTACTTACGAGCAGTACTTC	CASSPMSPTYEQYF
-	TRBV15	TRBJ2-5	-	TGTGCCACCAGCAGAGATAATGTCGGGAGCGTCTTCCCGTACTTC	CATSRDNVGSVFPYF
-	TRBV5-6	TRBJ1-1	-	TGTGCCAGCAGCTTCCTGACAGGTTATGAAGCTTTCTTT	CASSFLTGYEAFF
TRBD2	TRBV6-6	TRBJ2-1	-	TGTGCCAGCAGTTTAATTCGGGAGGGCCTCGATGAGCAGTTCTTC	CASSLIREGLDEQFF
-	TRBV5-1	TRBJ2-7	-	TGCGCCAGCAGCTTGGCAGGGTTACGATACGAGCAGTACTTC	CASSLAGLRYEQYF
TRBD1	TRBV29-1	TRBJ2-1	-	TGCAGCGTTGAAGCTTCCAGGGGGCTAGGGAATGAGCAGTTCTTC	CSVEASRGLGNEQFF
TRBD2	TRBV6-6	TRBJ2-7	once	TGTGCCAGCAGTTTCAACCTAGCGGGAGGCTACGAGCAGTACTTC	CASSFNLAGGYEQYF
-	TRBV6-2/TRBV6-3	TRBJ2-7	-	TGTGCCAGCAGTTCCGTAGGGAGCTCCTACGAGCAGTACTTC	CASSSVGSSYEQYF
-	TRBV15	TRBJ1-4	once	TGTGCCACCAGCAGAGATACCGGGATTGAAAAACTGTTTTTT	CATSRDTGIEKLFF
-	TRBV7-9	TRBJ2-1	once	TGTGCCAGCAGCTTTAATCAGGGCGCGTACAATGAGCAGTTCTTC	CASSFNQGAYNEQFF
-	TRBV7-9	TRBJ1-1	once	TGTGCCAGCAGCTTAGTTGAGGGCACTGAAGCTTTCTTT	CASSLVEGTEAFF
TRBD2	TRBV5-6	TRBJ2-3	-	TGTGCCAGCAGCTTGTATGAAAGGACTAGATACACTAGCACAGATACGCAGTATTTT	CASSLYERTRYTSTDTQYF
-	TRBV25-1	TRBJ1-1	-	TGTGCCCCGCGGGGGGCAGCTTTCTTT	CAPRGAAFF
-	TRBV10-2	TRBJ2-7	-	TGCGCCAGCAGTGACGGACTCCTCGTCTCCTACGAGCAGTACTTC	CASSDGLLVSYEQYF
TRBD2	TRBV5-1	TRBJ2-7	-	TGCGCCAGCAGCTTGGCCGGGACTAGCGGGATCAACCACGAGCAGTACTTC	CASSLAGTSGINHEQYF
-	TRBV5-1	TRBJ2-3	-	TGCGCCAGCAGCCGGGGGTTCACAGATACGCAGTATTTT	CASSRGFTDTQYF
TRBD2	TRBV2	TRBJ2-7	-	TGTGCCAGCAGGTTCGGACTAGCGGCCTACGAGCAGTACTTC	CASRFGLAAYEQYF
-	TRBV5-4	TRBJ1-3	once	TGTGCCAGCAGCTTCTTAGGGGGTGGTGGAAACACCATATATTTT	CASSFLGGGGNTIYF
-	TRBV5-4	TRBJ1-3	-	TGTGCCAGCAGCCGAATAGCAGACGGGATGGACACCATATATTTT	CASSRIADGMDTIYF
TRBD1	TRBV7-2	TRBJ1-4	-	TGTGCCAGCAGCCCACGACAGGGTGATGGTGAAAAACTGTTTTTT	CASSPRQGDGEKLFF
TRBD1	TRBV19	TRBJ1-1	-	TGTGCCAGTAGTATTATTGGGACAGGGGTTAACACTGAAGCTTTCTTT	CASSIIGTGVNTEAFF
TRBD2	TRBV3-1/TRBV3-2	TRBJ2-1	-	TGTGCCAGCGCCCGGGGTCTCGGACTAGCGGGGGGCAATGAGCAGTTCTTC	CASARGLGLAGGNEQFF
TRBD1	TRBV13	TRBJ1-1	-	TGTGCCAGCAGCAAGCCGGGACAGGGAATCCCTGAAGCTTTCTTT	CASSKPGQGIPEAFF
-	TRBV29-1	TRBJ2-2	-	TGCAGCGTTGAAGATTCGACAAACACCGGGGAGCTGTTTTTT	CSVEDSTNTGELFF
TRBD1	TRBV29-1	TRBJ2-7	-	TGCAGCGTCGATCGACAGGGGAGCTCCTACGAGCAGTACTTC	CSVDRQGSSYEQYF
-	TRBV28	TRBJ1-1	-	TGTGCCAGCAGGCGATCGACAGGTATGAACACTGAAGCTTTCTTT	CASRRSTGMNTEAFF
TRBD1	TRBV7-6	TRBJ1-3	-	TGTGCCAGCAGCTTCGGACAGGGGTACGACAACACCATATATTTT	CASSFGQGYDNTIYF
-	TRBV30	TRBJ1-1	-	TGTGCCTGGAGTGTACAGGTTGGGACTGAAGCTTTCTTT	CAWSVQVGTEAFF